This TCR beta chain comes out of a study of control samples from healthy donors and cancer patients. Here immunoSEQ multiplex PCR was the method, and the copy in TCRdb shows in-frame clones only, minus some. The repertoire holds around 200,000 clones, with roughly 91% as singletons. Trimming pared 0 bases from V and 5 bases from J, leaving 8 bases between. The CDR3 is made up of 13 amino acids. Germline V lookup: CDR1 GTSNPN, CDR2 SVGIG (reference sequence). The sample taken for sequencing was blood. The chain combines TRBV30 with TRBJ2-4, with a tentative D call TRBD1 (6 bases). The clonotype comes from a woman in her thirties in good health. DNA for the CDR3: TGTGCCTGGAGTGTACAGGGCCAAAACATTCAGTACTTC. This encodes CAWSVQGQNIQYF. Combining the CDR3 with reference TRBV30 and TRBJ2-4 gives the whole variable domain SQTIHQWPATLVQPVGSPLSLECTVEGTSNPNLYWYRQAAGRGLQLLFYSVGIGQISSEVPQNLSASRPQDRQFILSSKKLLLSDSGFYLCAWSVQGQNIQYFGAGTRLSVL.